Following are 21 T cell receptor beta chains from one sample sequenced in a study of T cell repertoires in cytomegalovirus infection. MiXCR, applied by TCRdb to the reads, yields one record per CDR3 protein. The sample gives roughly 720,000 distinct CDR3 sequences, approximately 34% of which show up once; under 3% is in the top ten. Specimen: PBMCs. The receptors here all came from a human donor in good health (CMV status not recorded). Some clones in this sample may be carry-over from other donors' samples.

The J gene is TRBJ1-5, the V gene TRBV5-1, with 7 bases that match TRBD1. V trimming: 5 bases; J trimming: 2 bases; junction bases outside the gene matches: 7. From germline, CDR1 is SGHRS and CDR2 YFSETQ. CDR3 length: 15 amino acids. Here the CDR3 reads CASRPGTVGNQPQHF. The CDR3 coding sequence is TGCGCCAGCAGACCCGGGACAGTGGGCAATCAGCCCCAGCATTTT.

This clonotype came up a few times. The chain recombines TRBV7-9 with TRBJ1-4; D not certain. CDR1 and CDR2 from the germline V gene are SEHNR and FQNEAQ (reference sequence). V was pared by 3 bases and J by 4 bases, with 9 bases between. This CDR3 is 14 amino acids long. CDR3 nucleotides: TGTGCCAGCAGCTTCTCCGTCGGTAATGAAAAACTGTTTTTT. Protein sequence: CASSFSVGNEKLFF.

This clonotype was counted between two and nine times. The chain joins TRBV7-2 to TRBJ2-1; 10 bases are shared with TRBD2. V shed 6 bases and J 5 bases; nucleotides not matched to a gene: 13. The CDR3 totals 17 residues. Germline loops: CDR1 SGHTA, CDR2 FQGNSA. CDR3 sequence: CASSLYRRAGGHNEQFF. CDR3 DNA sequence: TGTGCCAGCAGTCTTTACCGGCGAGCGGGGGGGCACAATGAGCAGTTCTTC.

The rearrangement uses TRBV28 and TRBJ2-1; D is ambiguous. Germline V gene lookup returns CDR1 MDHEN and CDR2 SYDVKM. This CDR3 is built from 13 residues. Trimming cost V 8 bases and J 6 bases, with 14 bases left between them. CDR3 amino acids: CASASQSSNEQFF. CDR3 nucleotides: TGTGCCAGCGCCTCACAGTCGAGCAATGAGCAGTTCTTC.

This chain connects TRBV6-1 to TRBJ1-2; D might be TRBD1 (5 bases). With 10 bases removed from V and 4 bases from J, the gap between germline ends came to 25 bases. Germline CDR1 and CDR2: MNHNS and SASEGT. CDR3 length equals 16 residues. The CDR3, as DNA: TGTGCCACAATAACGGGGCTGCACCCAGGGTCCTATGGCTACACCTTC. Its protein is CATITGLHPGSYGYTF.

This clonotype was seen only a few times. The CDR3 DNA reads as TGCAGTGCTAGAGCCTCCCCTTTTTGGGATACGCAGTATTTT. This gives the protein CSARASPFWDTQYF. The chain links TRBV20-1 to TRBJ2-3; the D is unclear. V shed 1 base and J shed 6 bases, with 14 bases lying between them. CDR1 is DFQATT and CDR2 is SNEGSKA in the germline V gene (reference sequence). The CDR3 extends over 14 amino acids.

J is TRBJ2-7 and V is TRBV12-3 or TRBV12-4, with D perhaps being TRBD1 or TRBD2 (5 bases each). With 5 bases removed from V and 5 bases from J, the gap between germline ends came to 10 bases. This CDR3 is built from 12 residues. DNA of the CDR3: TGTGCCAGCAGTCTGGGGGTGGACGAGCAGTACTTC. Protein: CASSLGVDEQYF.

This clonotype was seen a handful of times. The junction departs from germline at one end; a sequencing error may be responsible. V gene TRBV4-2 combines with J gene TRBJ2-3, with TRBD2 identical over 10 bases. CDR1 and CDR2 (germline): LGHNA, YNFKEQ. CDR3 size: 17 residues. CDR3 nucleotide sequence: TGTGCCAGCAGCCAGACCCAAGCGGGAGGGCCTGCAGATACGCAGTATTTC. Protein sequence: CASSQTQAGGPADTQYF.

This chain joins TRBV12-5 and TRBJ1-5; D call uncertain. The CDR3 runs to 17 residues. The V end lost 3 bases, the J end lost 3 bases, and 18 bases lay between the germline ends. Germline V gene data show CDR1 as LGHNT and CDR2 as FRNRAP. The CDR3 reads CASGFTSDGSNNQPQHF. Written as DNA, the CDR3 is TGTGCTAGTGGTTTTACCTCGGACGGTAGCAACAATCAGCCCCAGCATTTT.

The chain combines TRBV7-2 with TRBJ1-5, with TRBD1 as a possible D gene (5 bases). V lost 6 bases, J lost 4 bases, and 13 bases lay in between. Germline CDR1 reads SGHTA; CDR2 reads FQGNSA. This CDR3 is built from 14 residues. The CDR3 region is CASSAMQGNQPQHF. CDR3 DNA: TGTGCCAGCAGTGCAATGCAGGGTAATCAGCCCCAGCATTTT.

This clonotype has just a few counts. The V call is TRBV19, the J call TRBJ2-5, with 9 bases fitting TRBD1. The ends lost 5 bases at V and 3 bases at J; junction bases unmatched: 10. The length of the CDR3 is 16 residues. The V gene's germline CDR1 is LNHDA and CDR2 SQIVND (reference sequence). For the CDR3, the DNA is TGTGCCAGTAGTCCCATCGACAGGGGGGAGGAAGAGACCCAGTACTTC. This encodes CASSPIDRGEEETQYF.

The gene calls are TRBV6-5 and TRBJ1-2; a weak D match, TRBD1 (5 bases). The germline V gene encodes CDR1 MNHEY and CDR2 SVGAGI. V lost 2 bases to trimming and J lost 6 bases, with 13 bases between them. The length of the CDR3 is 14 residues. The CDR3 region is CASSYGPQGDGYTF. CDR3 nucleotide sequence: TGTGCCAGCAGTTACGGGCCCCAAGGGGATGGCTACACCTTC.

This clonotype was seen just once. Written as DNA, the CDR3 is TGCAGTGCTGAGGAGGGGCAGCTGGCTGAAGCTTTCTTT. Residues: CSAEEGQLAEAFF. The chain employs TRBV20-1 and TRBJ1-1; tentative D call: TRBD1 (5 bases). This CDR3 is 13 amino acids long. Trimming took off 5 bases at V and 6 bases at J, with 16 bases between the two ends. Germline V gene data show CDR1 as DFQATT and CDR2 as SNEGSKA (reference sequence).

Only a few counts were recorded for this clonotype. The chain carries TRBV29-1 and TRBJ1-1, with no clear D. V lost 4 bases and J 4 bases, leaving 19 bases between the germline ends. The V gene's germline CDR1 is SQVTM and CDR2 ANQGSEA. This CDR3 has 15 residues. The CDR3 sequence: CSVVWQLTVATEAFF. The CDR3 DNA is TGCAGCGTTGTATGGCAGCTTACTGTTGCCACTGAAGCTTTCTTT.

This clonotype has only a few counts. V is TRBV2 and J is TRBJ2-1, with 7 nucleotides matching TRBD2. This CDR3 contains 13 residues. J was trimmed by 6 bases and V by 7 bases; bases with no gene match: 6. Germline V gene lookup returns CDR1 SNHLY and CDR2 FYNNEI. CDR3: CASNGGRINEQFF. The CDR3, as DNA: TGTGCCAGCAACGGCGGGAGAATCAATGAGCAGTTCTTC.

In its sample, this clonotype was seen a few times. The chain joins TRBV7-9 to TRBJ2-1; no clear D gene. The CDR3 loop spans 14 amino acids. Germline CDR1 reads SEHNR; CDR2 reads FQNEAQ (reference sequence). Trimming shortened V by 5 bases and J by 2 bases, and 10 bases separated the two germline ends. This chain's CDR3 is CASSTANTYNEQFF. CDR3 DNA sequence: TGTGCCAGCAGCACGGCGAATACCTACAATGAGCAGTTCTTC. Full variable domain (remainder filled in from reference TRBV7-9 and TRBJ2-1): DTGVSQNPRHKITKRGQNVTFRCDPISEHNRLYWYRQTLGQGPEFLTYFQNEAQLEKSRLLSDRFSAERPKGSFSTLEIQRTEQGDSAMYLCASSTANTYNEQFFGPGTRLTVL.

This chain connects TRBV2 to TRBJ1-1; the D gene is possibly TRBD1 (6 bases). CDR3 length equals 15 residues. The ends were cut back, 1 base at V and 1 base at J, with 10 bases in the middle. The germline gives CDR1 SNHLY, CDR2 FYNNEI. The CDR3 coding sequence is TGTGCCAGCAGTGAAGTAACAGGGAGGAACACTGAAGCTTTCTTT. Amino acid sequence: CASSEVTGRNTEAFF.

In this sample, this clonotype turned up once. The chain links TRBV5-6 to TRBJ1-6; 7 bases agree with TRBD1. CDR1 and CDR2 from the germline V gene are SGHDT and YYEEEE. Trimming at V came to 4 bases and at J to 10 bases, leaving 11 bases not matched to a gene. The CDR3 has 15 residues. The CDR3 sequence: CASSLLGTQGSPLHF. The DNA for the CDR3 is TGTGCCAGCAGCCTCCTCGGGACACAGGGGTCACCCCTCCACTTT.

About this clonotype itself: At one end, the junction sequence differs from germline, possibly due to a read error. This chain connects TRBV19 to TRBJ2-1, with 8 bases that match TRBD2. Germline V gives CDR1 LNHDA, CDR2 SQIVND (reference sequence). The CDR3 consists of 12 residues. Here the CDR3 DNA reads TGTGCCAGTATTATAGACCGGGGGGGCCCGTTCTTC. Amino acid sequence: CASIIDRGGPFF.

On this clonotype: A read error may be the cause here, since a much bigger clone is one base away. The CDR3 protein is CASSSTGIVRYEQYF. The CDR3 DNA reads TGTGCCAGCAGCTCTACAGGGATAGTAAGGTACGAGCAGTACTTC. V and J are TRBV7-2 and TRBJ2-7, with D perhaps matching TRBD1 (6 bases). V was clipped by 4 bases and J by 4 bases, with 17 bases between them. There are 15 residues in the CDR3. Per the germline V gene, CDR1 is SGHTA and CDR2 is FQGNSA.

This chain uses TRBV5-6 with TRBJ1-2; D is undetermined. The V end lost 5 bases, the J end lost 4 bases, and 12 bases lay between the germline ends. From germline, CDR1 is SGHDT and CDR2 YYEEEE. There are 13 residues in the CDR3. In DNA, the CDR3 is TGTGCCAGCAGACTGGAGGAAGCCTATGGCTACACCTTC. Amino acids: CASRLEEAYGYTF. The full variable domain, its missing parts supplied by reference TRBV5-6 and TRBJ1-2, is DAGVTQSPTHLIKTRGQQVTLRCSPKSGHDTVSWYQQALGQGPQFIFQYYEEEERQRGNFPDRFSGHQFPNYSSELNVNALLLGDSALYLCASRLEEAYGYTFGSGTRLTVV.